This TCR beta chain originates from a study of OX40 agonist ivuxolimab in advanced cancers. On the study more broadly: Ivuxolimab is an agonistic anti-OX40 (CD134) antibody, and patients were treated with it. Those treated in dose escalation had hepatocellular carcinoma, melanoma, renal cell cancer or head and neck cancer. Among those treated, three patients had partial responses, one with hepatocellular carcinoma and two with cutaneous melanoma. Study-wide results and limits: More expanded clones were seen, on average, in CD8+ T cells than in CD4+.

Here immunoSEQ multiplex PCR was the method, and the copy in TCRdb shows in-frame clones only, minus some. The table has 94,000 or so clones, around 84% seen once. This clone was found a few times. The antigen is not known. This CDR3 comprises 13 residues. V trimming: 1 base; J trimming: 4 bases; junction bases outside the gene matches: 0. Germline CDR1 LGHNA, CDR2 YNFKEQ. The chain couples TRBV4-2 to TRBJ2-5, with 7 bases lining up with TRBD1. The sequenced sample was CD4+ or CD8+ T cells sorted from blood, obtained in a trial of the OX40 agonist ivuxolimab. The clonotype was recovered from an adult with an advanced solid tumor such as melanoma, head and neck, liver or kidney cancer. CDR3 nucleotide sequence: TGTGCCAGCAGCCAAGGGACAGGAGAGACCCAGTACTTC. It codes for CASSQGTGETQYF.